The next 23 T cell receptor beta chains were all read from a single sample in a study of blood T cell repertoires in COVID-19. Profiled with immunoSEQ multiplex PCR; TCRdb holds only in-frame clones, not every one. The sample holds 180,000 or so clones, about 87% seen once. Material: peripheral blood. The source of these receptors is a man aged 35-49 years with active or convalescent COVID-19.

The rearrangement links TRBV10-3 to TRBJ1-3, with D unresolved. The CDR3 sequence is 14 residues long. Trimming shortened V by 10 bases and J by 4 bases, and 17 bases separated the two germline ends. CDR1 is ENHRY, CDR2 SYGVKD, per germline. CDR3 residues: CATTSGWVGNTIYF. In DNA, the CDR3 is TGTGCCACCACTTCAGGATGGGTAGGAAACACCATATATTTT.

The chain employs TRBV9 and TRBJ2-2, with D tentatively TRBD2 (7 bases). The CDR3 length is 16 residues. Germline CDR1 and CDR2: SGDLS and YYNGEE. V shed 3 bases and J shed 6 bases, with 18 bases lying between them. Here the CDR3 DNA reads TGTGCCAGCAGCGCCCGCTCGGGGGGCGAGCCCGGGGAGCTGTTTTTT. Its protein product is CASSARSGGEPGELFF.

The chain carries TRBV5-8 and TRBJ1-5, with D unclear. From germline, CDR1 is SGHTS and CDR2 YDEGEE. With 2 bases removed from V and 6 bases from J, the gap between germline ends came to 18 bases. This CDR3 is built from 16 residues. CDR3 region: CASSLGRRSYTQPQHF. CDR3 in DNA: TGTGCCAGCAGCTTAGGGAGGCGAAGTTATACTCAGCCCCAGCATTTT.

The chain joins TRBV11-2 to TRBJ1-2; TRBD1 agrees at 9 bases. The CDR3 is 15 amino acids. J was trimmed by 8 bases and V by 2 bases; bases with no gene match: 9. The V gene's germline CDR1 is SGHAT and CDR2 FQNNGV. The CDR3 sequence: CASSLREQGASGYTF. In nucleotides, the CDR3 is TGTGCCAGCAGCTTAAGGGAACAGGGGGCGTCCGGCTACACCTTC.

The chain has TRBV29-1 and TRBJ1-5, with TRBD1 identical over 8 bases. This CDR3 has 18 amino acids. Germline trimming cut 2 bases from V and 0 bases from J; bases unmatched to any gene: 12. Looked up from germline, CDR1 is SQVTM and CDR2 is ANQGSEA. Here the CDR3 reads CSVERRTGQVNSNQPQHF. As DNA, the CDR3 is TGCAGCGTTGAAAGGAGGACAGGGCAAGTTAATAGCAATCAGCCCCAGCATTTT.

The DNA of the CDR3 is TGTGCCAGCAGTTCCACCCGTAGTTACACCTTC. This encodes CASSSTRSYTF. This chain links TRBV28 with TRBJ1-2; D remains ambiguous. Germline V gives CDR1 MDHEN, CDR2 SYDVKM. This CDR3 is built from 11 residues. Deletions cut 4 bases from V and 11 bases from J, with 11 bases between.

The genes are TRBV28 and TRBJ1-2, with D tentatively TRBD1 (5 bases). Germline V gene sequence: CDR1 MDHEN, CDR2 SYDVKM. This CDR3 has 12 residues. Trimming stripped 8 bases from V and 5 bases from J, with 12 bases between. CDR3 nucleotides: TGTGCCAGCGGATCAGGGTCTTATGGCTACACCTTC. Translated, it gives CASGSGSYGYTF.

The chain couples TRBV29-1 to TRBJ2-7; D ambiguous. Germline V gene lookup returns CDR1 SQVTM and CDR2 ANQGSEA. Trimming shortened V by 3 bases and J by 3 bases, and 12 bases separated the two germline ends. The CDR3 length is 13 residues. The CDR3 DNA is TGCAGCGTTGATTTTGTCGGCGGCTACGAGCAGTACTTC. It codes for CSVDFVGGYEQYF.

A note on this clone: The missing conserved phenylalanine or tryptophan at the end of this CDR3 makes a read error likely. Because the CDR3's place on the DNA is in doubt, the DNA is left out and the CDR3 is given as listed by TCRdb. The chain combines TRBV28 with TRBJ2-7; TRBD1, the table's D call, lacks a check against the DNA. The length of the CDR3 is 12 amino acids, counting both ends. Germline CDR1 and CDR2: MDHEN and SYDVKM. The CDR3: CASSFGTGARHY.

The J gene is TRBJ2-2, the V gene TRBV9; 12 nucleotides match TRBD2. Germline CDR1 reads SGDLS; CDR2 reads YYNGEE. The V and J ends lost 2 bases and 7 bases, in that order; junction bases with no gene match: 6. The CDR3 spans 16 residues. The DNA of the CDR3 is TGTGCCAGCAGCGTCCTAGCGGGGGGGCTTAGCGGGGAGCTGTTTTTT. Protein: CASSVLAGGLSGELFF.

The chain carries TRBV3-1 (or the pseudogene TRBV3-2) and TRBJ1-2, with D hard to call. This CDR3 has 12 amino acids. V was trimmed by 0 bases and J by 8 bases, leaving 7 bases between them. The germline CDR1 and CDR2 sequences are LGHDT and YNNKEL (reference sequence). CDR3 in amino acids: CASSQELSGYTF. Written as DNA, the CDR3 is TGTGCCAGCAGCCAAGAGTTAAGCGGCTACACCTTC.

The V call is TRBV5-6, the J call TRBJ2-3; 10 bases are shared with TRBD1. Trimming took 4 bases from V and 4 from J; bases not matched to a gene: 9. The CDR3 consists of 16 residues. Per the germline V gene, CDR1 is SGHDT and CDR2 is YYEEEE. Here the CDR3 DNA reads TGTGCCAGCAGCCGCGCCGTGACAGGGGGCGCAGATACGCAGTATTTT. Encoded protein: CASSRAVTGGADTQYF.

This sequence joins TRBV5-4 and TRBJ1-3, with D possibly matching TRBD1 (6 bases). Trimming took off 3 bases at V and 0 bases at J, with 16 bases between the two ends. Germline assignment: CDR1 SGHNT and CDR2 YYREEE (reference sequence). The CDR3 length is 17 residues. CDR3 coding DNA: TGTGCCAGCAGCTCGAACAGGGCACTGGCCTCTGGAAACACCATATATTTT. This translates into CASSSNRALASGNTIYF.

This sequence joins TRBV7-3 and TRBJ2-1; TRBD2 aligns across 9 bases. V lost 5 bases and J lost 12; bases outside the gene matches: 14. CDR3 size: 15 residues. Germline values: CDR1 SGHTA, CDR2 FQGTGA. CDR3 DNA: TGTGCCAGCAGCCCTCCGCCCGGCGGGGGGGGATGGCAGTTCTTC. It encodes CASSPPPGGGGWQFF.

This chain links TRBV30 with TRBJ1-2, with TRBD1 as a possible D gene (5 bases). Trimming pared 2 bases from V and 5 bases from J, leaving 9 bases between. This CDR3 contains 12 residues. Germline V gives CDR1 GTSNPN, CDR2 SVGIG (reference sequence). The CDR3 here is CAWSRQTYGYTF. Here the CDR3 DNA reads TGTGCCTGGAGTAGACAGACTTATGGCTACACCTTC.

This clone was seen once. The V call is TRBV9, the J call TRBJ2-3; TRBD2 matches 9 bases. J was trimmed by 7 bases and V by 2 bases; bases with no gene match: 8. Germline CDR1 reads SGDLS; CDR2 reads YYNGEE. The CDR3 consists of 15 residues. CDR3: CASSVLRGGLNTQYF. In DNA, the CDR3 is TGTGCCAGCAGCGTGTTGCGGGGGGGCCTGAATACGCAGTATTTT.

The genes are TRBV5-1 and TRBJ2-6; 8 nucleotides match TRBD1. Germline CDR1 SGHRS, CDR2 YFSETQ. V lost 1 base and J lost 4; bases outside the gene matches: 16. CDR3 length equals 20 residues. CDR3: CASSLPRRDRPLLGANVLTF. The CDR3 DNA reads TGCGCCAGCAGCTTGCCACGCCGGGACAGGCCTTTATTGGGGGCCAACGTCCTGACTTTC.

V usage is TRBV18 and J usage is TRBJ2-5; tentative D call: TRBD1 (5 bases). Trimming took 4 bases from V and 4 from J, leaving 19 bases between them. This CDR3 spans 16 amino acids. Germline V CDR1 and CDR2: KGHSH, LQKENI. The CDR3 DNA follows: TGTGCCAGCTCACGTGAGAAACTTTCAGGGCTAGAGACCCAGTACTTC. It is translated as CASSREKLSGLETQYF.

This CDR3 is CASSSGTGDNSPLHF. The CDR3 bases are TGCGCCAGCAGCTCCGGGACAGGGGACAATTCACCCCTCCACTTT. This chain links TRBV5-1 with TRBJ1-6; 10 bases line up with TRBD1. This CDR3 comprises 15 residues. Germline CDR1 SGHRS, CDR2 YFSETQ. The V segment lost 3 bases and the J segment 7 bases; nucleotides outside the gene matches: 4. Using reference TRBV5-1 and TRBJ1-6 for the parts outside the CDR3, the full variable domain is KAGVTQTPRYLIKTRGQQVTLSCSPISGHRSVSWYQQTPGQGLQFLFEYFSETQRNKGNFPGRFSGRQFSNSRSEMNVSTLELGDSALYLCASSSGTGDNSPLHFGNGTRLTVT.

J is TRBJ1-1 and V is TRBV25-1; no clear D gene. The CDR3 runs 12 residues. V gave up 6 bases and J gave up 2 bases, with 7 bases separating them. Germline V gives CDR1 MGHDK, CDR2 SYGVNS. The CDR3 reads CASRELNTEAFF. DNA for the CDR3: TGTGCCAGCAGAGAGTTAAACACTGAAGCTTTCTTT.

This chain links TRBV2 with TRBJ1-3, with 8 nucleotides matching TRBD1. There are 14 residues in the CDR3. Germline CDR1 and CDR2: SNHLY and FYNNEI. V lost 7 bases, J lost 2 bases, and 4 bases stayed unmatched. CDR3 region: CASTAQGAGNTIYF. Written as DNA, the CDR3 is TGTGCCAGCACTGCACAGGGGGCTGGAAACACCATATATTTT.

The chain is built from TRBV9 and TRBJ2-7, with TRBD2 matching over 8 bases. The CDR3 has 16 amino acids. CDR1 is SGDLS and CDR2 is YYNGEE in the germline V gene. The J segment lost 2 bases and the V segment lost 3 bases, leaving 10 bases of the junction unmatched. The CDR3 spells CASSEQAGTRPYEQYF. The DNA for the CDR3 is TGTGCCAGCAGCGAACAGGCCGGGACTAGACCCTACGAGCAGTACTTC.

This chain connects TRBV5-1 to TRBJ2-7; TRBD2 matches at 9 bases. The V segment lost 4 bases and the J segment 5 bases; nucleotides outside the gene matches: 4. CDR1 is SGHRS, CDR2 YFSETQ, per germline. This CDR3 is 13 amino acids long. This CDR3 is CASSGGTSHEQYF. The CDR3 nucleotides read TGCGCCAGCAGCGGAGGGACTAGCCACGAGCAGTACTTC. Full variable domain (remainder filled in from reference TRBV5-1 and TRBJ2-7): KAGVTQTPRYLIKTRGQQVTLSCSPISGHRSVSWYQQTPGQGLQFLFEYFSETQRNKGNFPGRFSGRQFSNSRSEMNVSTLELGDSALYLCASSGGTSHEQYFGPGTRLTVT.